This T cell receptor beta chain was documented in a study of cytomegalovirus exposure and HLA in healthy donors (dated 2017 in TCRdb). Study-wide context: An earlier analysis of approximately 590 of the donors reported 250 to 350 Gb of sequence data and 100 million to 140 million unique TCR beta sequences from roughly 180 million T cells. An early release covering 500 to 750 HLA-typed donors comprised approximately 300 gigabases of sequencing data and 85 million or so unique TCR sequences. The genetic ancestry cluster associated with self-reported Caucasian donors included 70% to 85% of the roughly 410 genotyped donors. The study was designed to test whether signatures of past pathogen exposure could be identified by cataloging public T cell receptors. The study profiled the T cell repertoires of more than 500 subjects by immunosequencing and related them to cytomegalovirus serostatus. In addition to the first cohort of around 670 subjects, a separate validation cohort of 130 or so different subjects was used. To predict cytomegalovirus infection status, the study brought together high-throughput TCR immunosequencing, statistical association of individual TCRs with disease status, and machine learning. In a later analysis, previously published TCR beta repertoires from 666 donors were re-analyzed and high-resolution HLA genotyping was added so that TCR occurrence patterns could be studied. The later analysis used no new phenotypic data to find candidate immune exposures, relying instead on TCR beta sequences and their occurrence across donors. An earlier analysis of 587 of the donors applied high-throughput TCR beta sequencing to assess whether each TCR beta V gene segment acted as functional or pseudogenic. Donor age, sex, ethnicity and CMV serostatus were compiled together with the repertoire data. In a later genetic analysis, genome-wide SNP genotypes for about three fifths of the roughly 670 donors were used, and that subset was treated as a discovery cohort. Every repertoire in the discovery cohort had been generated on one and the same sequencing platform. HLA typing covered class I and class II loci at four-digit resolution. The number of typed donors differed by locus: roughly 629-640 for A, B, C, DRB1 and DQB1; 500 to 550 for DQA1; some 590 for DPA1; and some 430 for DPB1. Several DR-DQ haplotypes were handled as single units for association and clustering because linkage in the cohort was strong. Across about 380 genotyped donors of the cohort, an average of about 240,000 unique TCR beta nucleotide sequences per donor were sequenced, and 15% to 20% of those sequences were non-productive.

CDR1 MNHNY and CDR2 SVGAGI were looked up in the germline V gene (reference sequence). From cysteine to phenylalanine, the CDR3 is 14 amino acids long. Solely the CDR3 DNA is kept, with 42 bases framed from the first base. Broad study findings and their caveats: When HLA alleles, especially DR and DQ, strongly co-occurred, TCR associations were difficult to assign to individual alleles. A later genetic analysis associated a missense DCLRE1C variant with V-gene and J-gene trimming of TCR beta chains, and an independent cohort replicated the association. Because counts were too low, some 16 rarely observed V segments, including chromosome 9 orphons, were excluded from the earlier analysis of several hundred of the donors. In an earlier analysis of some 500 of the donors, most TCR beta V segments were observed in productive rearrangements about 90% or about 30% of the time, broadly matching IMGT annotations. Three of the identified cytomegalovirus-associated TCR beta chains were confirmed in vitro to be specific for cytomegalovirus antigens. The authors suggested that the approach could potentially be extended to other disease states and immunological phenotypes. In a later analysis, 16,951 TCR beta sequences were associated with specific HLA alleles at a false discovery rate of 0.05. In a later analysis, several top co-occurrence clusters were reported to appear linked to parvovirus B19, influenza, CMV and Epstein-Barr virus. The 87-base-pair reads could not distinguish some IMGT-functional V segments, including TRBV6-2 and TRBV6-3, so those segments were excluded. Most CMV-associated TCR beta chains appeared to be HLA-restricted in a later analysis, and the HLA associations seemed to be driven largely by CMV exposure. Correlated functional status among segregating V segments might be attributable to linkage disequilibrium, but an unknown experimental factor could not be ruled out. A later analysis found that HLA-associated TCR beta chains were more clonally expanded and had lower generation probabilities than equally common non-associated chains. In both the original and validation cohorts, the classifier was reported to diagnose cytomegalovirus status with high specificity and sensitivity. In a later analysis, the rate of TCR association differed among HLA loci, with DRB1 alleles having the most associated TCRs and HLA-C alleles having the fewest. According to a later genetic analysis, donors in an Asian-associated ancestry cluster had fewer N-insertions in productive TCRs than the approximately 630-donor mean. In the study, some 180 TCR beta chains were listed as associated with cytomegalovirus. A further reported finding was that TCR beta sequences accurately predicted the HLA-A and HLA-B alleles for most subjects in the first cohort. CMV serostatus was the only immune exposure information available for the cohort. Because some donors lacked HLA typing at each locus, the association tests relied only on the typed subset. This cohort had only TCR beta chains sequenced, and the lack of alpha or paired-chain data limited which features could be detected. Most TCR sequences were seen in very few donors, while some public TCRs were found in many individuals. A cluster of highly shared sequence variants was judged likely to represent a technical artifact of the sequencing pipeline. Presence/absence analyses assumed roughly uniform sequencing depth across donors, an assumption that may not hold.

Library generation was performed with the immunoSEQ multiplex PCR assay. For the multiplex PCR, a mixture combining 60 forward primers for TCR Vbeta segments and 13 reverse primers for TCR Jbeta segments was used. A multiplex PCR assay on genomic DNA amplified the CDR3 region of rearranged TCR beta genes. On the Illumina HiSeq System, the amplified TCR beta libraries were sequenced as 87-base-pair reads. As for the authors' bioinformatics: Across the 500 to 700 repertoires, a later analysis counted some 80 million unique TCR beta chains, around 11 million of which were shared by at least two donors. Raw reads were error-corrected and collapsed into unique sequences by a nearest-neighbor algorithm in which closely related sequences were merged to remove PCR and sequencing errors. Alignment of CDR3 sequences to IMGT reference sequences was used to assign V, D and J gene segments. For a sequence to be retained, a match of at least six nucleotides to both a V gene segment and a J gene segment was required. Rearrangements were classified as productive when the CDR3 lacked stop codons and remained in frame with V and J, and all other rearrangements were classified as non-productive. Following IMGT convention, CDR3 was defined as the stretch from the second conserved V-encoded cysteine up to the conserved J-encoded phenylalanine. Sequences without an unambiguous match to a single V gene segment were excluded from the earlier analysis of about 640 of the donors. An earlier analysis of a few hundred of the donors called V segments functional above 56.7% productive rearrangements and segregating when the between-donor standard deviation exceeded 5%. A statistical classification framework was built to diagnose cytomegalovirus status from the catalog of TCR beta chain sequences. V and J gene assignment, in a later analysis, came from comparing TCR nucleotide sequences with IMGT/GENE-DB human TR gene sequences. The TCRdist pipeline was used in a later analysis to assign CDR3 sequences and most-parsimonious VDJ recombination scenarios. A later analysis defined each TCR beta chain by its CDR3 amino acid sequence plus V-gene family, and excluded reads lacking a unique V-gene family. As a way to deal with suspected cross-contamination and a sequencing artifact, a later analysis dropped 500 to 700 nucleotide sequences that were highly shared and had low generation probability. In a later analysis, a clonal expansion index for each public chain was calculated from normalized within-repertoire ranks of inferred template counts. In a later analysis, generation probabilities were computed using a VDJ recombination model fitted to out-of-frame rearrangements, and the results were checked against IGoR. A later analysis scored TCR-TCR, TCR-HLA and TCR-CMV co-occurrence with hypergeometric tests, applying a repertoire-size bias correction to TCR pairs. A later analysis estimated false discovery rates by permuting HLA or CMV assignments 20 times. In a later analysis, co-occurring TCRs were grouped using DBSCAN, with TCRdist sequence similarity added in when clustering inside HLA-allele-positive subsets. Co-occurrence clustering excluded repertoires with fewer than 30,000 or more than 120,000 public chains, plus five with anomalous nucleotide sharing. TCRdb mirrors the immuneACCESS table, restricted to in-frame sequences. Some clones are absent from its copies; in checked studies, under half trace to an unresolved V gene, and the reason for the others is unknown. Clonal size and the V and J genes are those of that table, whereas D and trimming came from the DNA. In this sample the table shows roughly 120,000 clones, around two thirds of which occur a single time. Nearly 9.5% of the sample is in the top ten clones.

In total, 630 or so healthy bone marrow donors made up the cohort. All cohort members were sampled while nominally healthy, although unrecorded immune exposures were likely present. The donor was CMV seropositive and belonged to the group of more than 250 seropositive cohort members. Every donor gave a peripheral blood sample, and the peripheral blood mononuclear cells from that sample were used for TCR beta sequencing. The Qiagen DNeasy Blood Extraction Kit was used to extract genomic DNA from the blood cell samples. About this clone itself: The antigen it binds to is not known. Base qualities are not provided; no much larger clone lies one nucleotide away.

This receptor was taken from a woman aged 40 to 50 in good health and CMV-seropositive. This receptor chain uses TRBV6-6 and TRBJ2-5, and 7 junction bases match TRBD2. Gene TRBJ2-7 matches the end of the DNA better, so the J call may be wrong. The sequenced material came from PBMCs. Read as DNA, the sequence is TGTGCCAGCATTGACTCCGGGGGGTCCAACGAGCAGTACTTC. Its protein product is CASIDSGGSNEQYF.